One and the same sample provided the 20 T cell receptor beta chains below, sequenced in a study of cytomegalovirus exposure and HLA in healthy donors. Assay used: immunoSEQ multiplex PCR; TCRdb lists only in-frame clones, some missing. There are roughly 330,000 clones in the sample; roughly 87% occur only once, and over 1% lies in the top ten. The sequencing sample was made of PBMCs. Every receptor here comes from a woman in her thirties in good health and CMV-seropositive.

The V gene is TRBV25-1, the J gene TRBJ2-5; D is possibly TRBD1 (5 bases). The end of the DNA fits TRBJ2-7 better, so the J call may be wrong. The CDR3 consists of 13 residues. Germline V lookup: CDR1 MGHDK, CDR2 SYGVNS. The CDR3 sequence: CASSTQGSYEQYF. In nucleotides, the CDR3 is TGTGCCAGCAGTACCCAGGGTTCTTACGAGCAGTACTTC.

Comment on this clone: One junction end does not reproduce the germline sequence, and a read error may be involved. V gene TRBV11-3 combines with J gene TRBJ1-1; a weak D match, TRBD1 (6 bases). Germline-derived CDR1 and CDR2 are SGHNT and YENEEA. The CDR3 consists of 16 residues. The CDR3 nucleotides are TGTGCCAGCAGATTAGGGGGACTGCCCCGCTTCACTGAAGCTTTCTTT. Its protein product is CASRLGGLPRFTEAFF.

The genes are TRBV13 and TRBJ2-1, with a weak D call TRBD2 (6 bases). The CDR3 contains 11 residues. Trimming removed 3 bases at V and 9 bases at J, with 6 bases between. Germline loops: CDR1 PRHDT, CDR2 FYEKMQ (reference sequence). The CDR3 protein is CASSLGGEQFF. CDR3 DNA sequence: TGTGCCAGCAGCTTGGGAGGTGAGCAGTTCTTC.

V is TRBV30 and J is TRBJ1-6, with TRBD1 matching over 9 bases. The germline V gene encodes CDR1 GTSNPN and CDR2 SVGIG (reference sequence). CDR3 length: 18 amino acids. V lost 3 bases to trimming and J lost 2 bases; unmatched junction nucleotides: 11. DNA for the CDR3: TGTGCCTGGAGCAAGAAGAAGGACAGGGGAACCTATAATTCACCCCTCCACTTT. Residues: CAWSKKKDRGTYNSPLHF.

The chain joins TRBV27 to TRBJ2-3; no reliable D call. Between the trimmed V and J ends, which lost 4 bases and 2 bases, there was a span of 4 bases. There are 12 residues in the CDR3. CDR1 MNHEY and CDR2 SMNVEV come from the germline V gene (reference sequence). The CDR3 protein is CASSSPTDTQYF. The CDR3 coding sequence is TGTGCCAGCAGTTCCCCCACAGATACGCAGTATTTT.

This rearrangement joins TRBV5-1 to TRBJ2-2; 8 bases line up with TRBD2. V shed 4 bases, J shed 1 base, and the junction held 9 bases outside the gene matches. The germline V gene encodes CDR1 SGHRS and CDR2 YFSETQ. This CDR3 has 17 residues. The CDR3 bases are TGCGCCAGCAGCAGGATAGCGGGAAATAAGAACACCGGGGAGCTGTTTTTT. It translates to CASSRIAGNKNTGELFF.

CDR3 amino acids: CASSRGQEGYGYTF. CDR3 bases: TGTGCCAGCAGCCGGGGACAGGAGGGCTATGGCTACACCTTC. The chain has TRBV5-4 and TRBJ1-2; TRBD1 matches 8 bases. V trimming: 4 bases; J trimming: 4 bases; junction bases outside the gene matches: 6. The CDR3 runs to 14 residues. From germline, CDR1 is SGHNT and CDR2 YYREEE (reference sequence).

V usage is TRBV28 and J usage is TRBJ2-7; TRBD1 matches 8 bases. This CDR3 has 16 residues. J was trimmed by 0 bases and V by 2 bases; bases with no gene match: 6. Germline loops: CDR1 MDHEN, CDR2 SYDVKM. CDR3 nucleotides: TGTGCCAGCAGTTTAACGTGGGACAGGCCCTCCTACGAGCAGTACTTC. It specifies CASSLTWDRPSYEQYF.

The V call is TRBV19, the J call TRBJ1-2; D uncertain. The germline CDR1 and CDR2 sequences are LNHDA and SQIVND (reference sequence). The CDR3 sequence is 14 residues long. The V gene lost 1 base and the J gene lost 2 bases, with 8 bases spanning the gap. This CDR3 reads CASSIGGSNYGYTF. The CDR3 DNA is TGTGCCAGTAGTATAGGAGGGTCCAACTATGGCTACACCTTC.

This clone was seen only once. The gene calls are TRBV2 and TRBJ1-1; no firm D call. CDR1 SNHLY and CDR2 FYNNEI come from the germline V gene. Between the trimmed V and J ends, which lost 7 bases and 0 bases, there was a span of 21 bases. This CDR3 spans 17 amino acids. The CDR3 sequence is CASIPEFLRILNTEAFF. In nucleotides, the CDR3 is TGTGCCAGCATCCCAGAGTTTTTGAGAATATTGAACACTGAAGCTTTCTTT.

This chain links TRBV9 with TRBJ2-5; the match to TRBD1 covers 7 bases. The CDR3 loop spans 14 amino acids. Germline loops: CDR1 SGDLS, CDR2 YYNGEE. V lost 4 bases to trimming and J lost 5 bases; unmatched junction nucleotides: 8. The chain's CDR3 is CASSPTGPMETQYF. The CDR3 DNA sequence: TGTGCCAGCAGCCCGACAGGGCCCATGGAGACCCAGTACTTC.

The J gene is TRBJ1-1, the V gene TRBV6-1; 8 bases align to TRBD1. V was clipped by 1 base and J by 3 bases; unmatched bases: 13. CDR3 length: 18 residues. Per the germline V gene, CDR1 is MNHNS and CDR2 is SASEGT. CDR3 protein: CASSEVVWTGMGYTEAFF. CDR3 in DNA: TGTGCCAGCAGTGAAGTGGTTTGGACAGGGATGGGGTACACTGAAGCTTTCTTT.

The chain recombines TRBV28 with TRBJ2-1, with D perhaps matching TRBD2 (6 bases). With 5 bases removed from V and 4 bases from J, the gap between germline ends came to 18 bases. Per the germline V gene, CDR1 is MDHEN and CDR2 is SYDVKM. The CDR3 sequence is 16 residues long. CDR3 sequence reads: CASSPPSGGIYNEQFF. The DNA of the CDR3 is TGTGCCAGCAGTCCCCCCAGCGGAGGGATTTACAATGAGCAGTTCTTC.

This clone has just one count. The J gene is TRBJ1-1, the V gene TRBV29-1; perhaps TRBD1 as D (5 bases). Germline assignment: CDR1 SQVTM and CDR2 ANQGSEA. V was cut by 4 bases and J by 12 bases, with 18 bases left in between. This CDR3 comprises 12 residues. CDR3 protein: CSVAGLGAGSFF. CDR3 DNA: TGCAGCGTTGCAGGCCTTGGGGCAGGGTCTTTCTTT.

This clone has only a few counts. The chain uses TRBV19 and TRBJ1-3, with D perhaps matching TRBD1 (5 bases). The CDR3 runs to 17 residues. V lost 1 base and J lost 0, with 13 bases in between. Germline CDR1 and CDR2: LNHDA and SQIVND (reference sequence). CDR3 region: CASSIGIRVSSGNTIYF. CDR3 nucleotide sequence: TGTGCCAGTAGTATAGGCATCAGGGTTAGCTCTGGAAACACCATATATTTT.

J is TRBJ1-2 and V is TRBV6-4; D remains ambiguous. V gave up 4 bases and J gave up 6 bases, with 6 bases separating them. In germline, CDR1 is MRHNA, CDR2 SNTAGT. CDR3 length: 11 amino acids. The CDR3 protein is CASSGVNGYTF. CDR3 DNA: TGTGCCAGCAGTGGTGTCAATGGCTACACCTTC.

The CDR3 region has the DNA TGTGCCAGCAGCCAAGGGGGCTCCAGCTCCTACGAGCAGTACTTC. Amino acid sequence: CASSQGGSSSYEQYF. This chain links TRBV4-2 with TRBJ2-7; tentatively, D is TRBD1 (5 bases). Germline-derived CDR1 and CDR2 are LGHNA and YNFKEQ. This CDR3 comprises 15 residues. V lost 1 base, J lost 0 bases, and 10 bases lay in between.

The rearrangement joins TRBV14 to TRBJ1-2; D uncertain. This CDR3 is 15 amino acids long. Germline V gives CDR1 SGHDN, CDR2 FVKESK. The V and J ends lost 0 bases and 6 bases respectively, with 14 bases between them. CDR3 in DNA: TGTGCCAGCAGCCAAGATAGGCCGGGTCTAGATGGCTACACCTTC. Translation: CASSQDRPGLDGYTF.

The rearrangement joins TRBV25-1 to TRBJ2-2; D ambiguous. The germline CDR1 and CDR2 sequences are MGHDK and SYGVNS. Between the trimmed V and J ends, which lost 3 bases and 2 bases, there was a span of 7 bases. CDR3 length equals 14 residues. The CDR3 DNA sequence: TGTGCCAGCAGTGAGATACTTAACACCGGGGAGCTGTTTTTT. Amino acids: CASSEILNTGELFF.

The chain joins TRBV6-1 to TRBJ1-5; D uncertain. Germline V gives CDR1 MNHNS, CDR2 SASEGT. The V gene lost 1 base and the J gene lost 4 bases, with 11 bases spanning the gap. This CDR3 contains 15 residues. The CDR3: CASSEVSPGNQPQHF. In nucleotides, the CDR3 is TGTGCCAGCAGTGAAGTAAGCCCCGGTAATCAGCCCCAGCATTTT.